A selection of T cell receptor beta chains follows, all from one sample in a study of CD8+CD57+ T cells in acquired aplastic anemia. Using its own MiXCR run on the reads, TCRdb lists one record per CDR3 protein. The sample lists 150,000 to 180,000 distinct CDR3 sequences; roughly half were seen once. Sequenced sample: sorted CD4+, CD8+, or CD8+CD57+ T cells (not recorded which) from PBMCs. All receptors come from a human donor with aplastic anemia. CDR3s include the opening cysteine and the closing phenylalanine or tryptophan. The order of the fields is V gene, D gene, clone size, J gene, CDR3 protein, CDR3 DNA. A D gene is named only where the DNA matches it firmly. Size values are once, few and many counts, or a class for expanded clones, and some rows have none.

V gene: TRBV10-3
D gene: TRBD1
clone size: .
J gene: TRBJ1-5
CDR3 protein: CAISPGQTYSNQLQHF
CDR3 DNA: TGTGCCATCAGCCCGGGACAGACGTATAGCAATCAGCTCCAGCATTTT

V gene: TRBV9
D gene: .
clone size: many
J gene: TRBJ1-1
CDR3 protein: CASSVRWEGHMNTEAFF
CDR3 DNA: TGTGCCAGCAGCGTTAGATGGGAGGGCCACATGAACACTGAAGCTTTCTTT

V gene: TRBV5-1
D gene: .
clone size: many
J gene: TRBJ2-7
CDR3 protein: CASSLGSGAYYEQYF
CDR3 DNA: TGCGCCAGCAGCTTGGGATCAGGGGCCTACTACGAGCAGTACTTC

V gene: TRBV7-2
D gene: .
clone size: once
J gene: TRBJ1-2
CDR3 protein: CASSLIGTGYTF
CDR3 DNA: TGTGCCAGCAGCTTGATAGGGACAGGCTACACCTTC

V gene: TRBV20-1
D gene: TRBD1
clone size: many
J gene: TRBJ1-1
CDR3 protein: CSARGDREDATEAFF
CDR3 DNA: TGCAGTGCTAGAGGGGACAGGGAGGATGCCACTGAAGCTTTCTTT

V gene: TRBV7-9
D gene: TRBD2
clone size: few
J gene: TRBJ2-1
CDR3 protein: CASSGTSDEQFF
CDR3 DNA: TGTGCCAGCAGCGGTACTAGCGATGAGCAGTTCTTC

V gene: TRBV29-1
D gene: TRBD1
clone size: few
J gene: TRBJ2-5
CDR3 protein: CSVSGTDQETQYF
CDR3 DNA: TGCAGCGTTTCCGGGACAGACCAAGAGACCCAGTACTTC

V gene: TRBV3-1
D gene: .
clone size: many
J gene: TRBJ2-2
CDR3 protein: CASSQARDFSGELFF
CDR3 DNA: TGTGCCAGCAGCCAAGCTCGTGACTTCTCCGGGGAGCTGTTTTTT

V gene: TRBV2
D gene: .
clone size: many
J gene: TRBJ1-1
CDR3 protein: CASRRRALQGMNTEAFF
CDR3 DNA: TGTGCCAGCAGGCGCCGCGCCCTCCAGGGGATGAACACTGAAGCTTTCTTT

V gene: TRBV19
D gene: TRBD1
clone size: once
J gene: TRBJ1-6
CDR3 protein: CASSMPGTANSPLHF
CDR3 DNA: TGTGCCAGTAGTATGCCGGGGACAGCTAATTCACCCCTCCACTTT